These 5 T cell receptor beta chains originate from one sample sequenced in a study of blood T cell repertoires in COVID-19. Assay: immunoSEQ multiplex PCR; the TCRdb copy retains only in-frame clones and omits some. The sample comprises just over 300,000 clones, about 88% of which are singletons, and approximately 9.8% rests with the top ten. Sequencing used PBMCs or T cells enriched from blood (not recorded which). The receptors stem from a woman aged 40 to 50 who had recovered from COVID-19.

The chain combines TRBV5-1 with TRBJ2-1, with 13 positions matching TRBD2. Germline V gives CDR1 SGHRS, CDR2 YFSETQ. The CDR3 sequence is 17 residues long. The V gene end was trimmed by 4 bases and the J gene end by 0 bases; junction bases not matched to a gene: 4. The CDR3 sequence is CASSRGLAGNSYNEQFF. The CDR3, as DNA: TGCGCCAGCAGCAGGGGACTAGCGGGAAACTCCTACAATGAGCAGTTCTTC.

CDR3 loop: CASSSIRYGYTF. DNA of the CDR3: TGTGCCAGCAGTTCCATTCGGTATGGCTACACCTTC. The rearrangement links TRBV6-2 or TRBV6-3 to TRBJ1-2; no clear D. The CDR3 is made up of 12 amino acids. Germline CDR1 MNHEY, CDR2 SVGEGT. V was clipped by 4 bases and J by 5 bases, with 8 bases between them.

The J gene is TRBJ1-1, the V gene TRBV4-3; 12 positions agree with TRBD1. The CDR3 spans 13 residues. Germline values: CDR1 LGHNA, CDR2 YSLEER. The junction had 4 bases not matched to a gene; V was cut back by 3 bases and J by 11 bases. The CDR3 here is CASSQGTGGWAFF. Here the CDR3 DNA reads TGCGCCAGCAGCCAGGGGACAGGGGGCTGGGCTTTCTTT.

The chain carries TRBV9 and TRBJ1-2, with D perhaps TRBD1 (6 bases). Trimming left V 2 bases short and J 2 bases short, with 7 bases between. Germline V gene data show CDR1 as SGDLS and CDR2 as YYNGEE. This CDR3 comprises 13 residues. CDR3 residues: CASSVDRNYGYTF. The CDR3 coding sequence is TGTGCCAGCAGCGTCGACAGGAACTATGGCTACACCTTC.

This chain connects TRBV15 to TRBJ2-7, with 10 positions matching TRBD1. This CDR3 comprises 17 residues. Trimming cost V 0 bases and J 5 bases; bases outside gene matches: 10. Per germline, CDR1 LNHNV and CDR2 YYDKDF (reference sequence). CDR3 coding DNA: TGTGCCACCAGCAGAGACCGACAGGGGGCTCAACTCCACGAGCAGTACTTC. Encoded protein: CATSRDRQGAQLHEQYF. Variable domain in full (rest from reference TRBV15 and TRBJ2-7): DAMVIQNPRYQVTQFGKPVTLSCSQTLNHNVMYWYQQKSSQAPKLLFHYYDKDFNNEADTPDNFQSRRPNTSFCFLDIRSPGLGDTAMYLCATSRDRQGAQLHEQYFGPGTRLTVT.